A single T cell receptor (beta chain) is shown here with its context. Antigen: not known. Profiling relied on immunoSEQ multiplex PCR, and the TCRdb table lists in-frame clones only, not all of them. The table includes some 100,000 clones, approximately 90% detected once. The data were taken from a study of T cell responses to AZD1222 COVID-19 vaccine. Turning to the study itself: Samples with a second dose at about 4 or about 12 weeks were pooled together.

General study points: White British people made up most donors, females outnumbered males, and clonal diversity was possibly underestimated. Spike-wide vaccine-associated CD4 TCRs dominated at 160-218 and 743-854. Recipients of AZD1222 seropositive at baseline numbered only five or six.

Germline V lookup: CDR1 MDHEN, CDR2 SYDVKM. V shed 5 bases and J shed 6 bases, with 19 bases lying between them. The CDR3 consists of 16 residues. This clonotype was obtained from an adult in good health. Material: peripheral blood, obtained on day 0 of AZD1222 vaccination. The V gene is TRBV28, the J gene TRBJ1-4; D is possibly TRBD1 (6 bases). In DNA form, the CDR3 reads TGTGCCAGCAGTGGACACACAGGGCTGGAGGATGAAAAACTGTTTTTT. Translating gives CASSGHTGLEDEKLFF.